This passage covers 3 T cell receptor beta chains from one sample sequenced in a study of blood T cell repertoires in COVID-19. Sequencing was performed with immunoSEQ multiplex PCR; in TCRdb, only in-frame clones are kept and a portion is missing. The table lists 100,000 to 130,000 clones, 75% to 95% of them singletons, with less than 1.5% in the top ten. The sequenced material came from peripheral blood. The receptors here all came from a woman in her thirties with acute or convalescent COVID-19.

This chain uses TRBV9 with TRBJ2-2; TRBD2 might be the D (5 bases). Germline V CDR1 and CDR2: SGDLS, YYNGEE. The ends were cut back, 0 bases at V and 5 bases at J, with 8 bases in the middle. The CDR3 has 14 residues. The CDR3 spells CASSVEGRTGELFF. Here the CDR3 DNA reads TGTGCCAGCAGCGTAGAAGGGAGAACCGGGGAGCTGTTTTTT.

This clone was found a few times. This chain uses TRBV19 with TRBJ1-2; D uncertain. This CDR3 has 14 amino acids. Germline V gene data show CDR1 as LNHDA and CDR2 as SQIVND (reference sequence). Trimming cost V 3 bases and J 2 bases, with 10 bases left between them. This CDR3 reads CASSIAGGNYGYTF. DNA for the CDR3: TGTGCCAGTAGTATTGCAGGAGGGAACTATGGCTACACCTTC.

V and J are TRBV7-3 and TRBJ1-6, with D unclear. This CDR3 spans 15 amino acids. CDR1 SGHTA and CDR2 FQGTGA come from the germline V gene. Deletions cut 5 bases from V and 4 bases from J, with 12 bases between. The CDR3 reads CASSPNSGYNSPLHF. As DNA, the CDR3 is TGTGCCAGCAGCCCTAACAGTGGGTATAATTCACCCCTCCACTTT. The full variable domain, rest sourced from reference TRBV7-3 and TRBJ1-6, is GAGVSQTPSNKVTEKGKYVELRCDPISGHTALYWYRQSLGQGPEFLIYFQGTGAADDSGLPNDRFFAVRPEGSVSTLKIQRTERGDSAVYLCASSPNSGYNSPLHFGNGTRLTVT.